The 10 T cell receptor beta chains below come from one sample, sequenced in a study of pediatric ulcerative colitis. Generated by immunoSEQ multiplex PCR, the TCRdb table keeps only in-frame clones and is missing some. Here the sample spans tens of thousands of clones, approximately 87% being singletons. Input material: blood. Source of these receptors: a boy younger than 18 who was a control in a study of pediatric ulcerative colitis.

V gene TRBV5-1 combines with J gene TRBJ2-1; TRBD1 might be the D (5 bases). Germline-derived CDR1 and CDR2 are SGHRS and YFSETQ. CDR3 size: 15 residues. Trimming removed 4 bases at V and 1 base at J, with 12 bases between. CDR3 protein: CASSPGHESYNEQFF. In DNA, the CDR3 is TGCGCCAGCAGCCCCGGACATGAGTCCTACAATGAGCAGTTCTTC. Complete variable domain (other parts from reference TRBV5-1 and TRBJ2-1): KAGVTQTPRYLIKTRGQQVTLSCSPISGHRSVSWYQQTPGQGLQFLFEYFSETQRNKGNFPGRFSGRQFSNSRSEMNVSTLELGDSALYLCASSPGHESYNEQFFGPGTRLTVL.

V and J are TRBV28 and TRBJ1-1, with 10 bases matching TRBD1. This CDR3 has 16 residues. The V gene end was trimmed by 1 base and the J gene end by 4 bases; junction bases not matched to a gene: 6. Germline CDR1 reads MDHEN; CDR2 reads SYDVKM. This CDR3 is CASSLFGTGDRTEAFF. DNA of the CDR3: TGTGCCAGCAGTTTATTTGGGACAGGGGACCGCACTGAAGCTTTCTTT.

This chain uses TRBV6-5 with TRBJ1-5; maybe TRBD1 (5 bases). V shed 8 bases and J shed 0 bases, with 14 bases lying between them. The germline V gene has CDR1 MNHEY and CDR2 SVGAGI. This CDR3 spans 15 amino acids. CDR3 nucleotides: TGTGCCAGCCGCGAGACAGCTTATAGCAATCAGCCCCAGCATTTT. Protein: CASRETAYSNQPQHF.

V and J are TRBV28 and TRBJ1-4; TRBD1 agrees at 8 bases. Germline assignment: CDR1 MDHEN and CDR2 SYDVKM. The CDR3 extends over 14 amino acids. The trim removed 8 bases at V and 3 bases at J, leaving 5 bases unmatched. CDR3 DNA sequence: TGTGCCAGCGGATACAGGGGGTCTAATGAAAAACTGTTTTTT. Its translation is CASGYRGSNEKLFF.

The CDR3 coding sequence is TGTGCCAGCAGTGATAATAAAAACTCCACAGATACGCAGTATTTT. It is translated as CASSDNKNSTDTQYF. The chain is built from TRBV25-1 and TRBJ2-3; D not certain. Between the trimmed V and J ends, which lost 3 bases and 2 bases, there was a span of 12 bases. Germline CDR1 and CDR2: MGHDK and SYGVNS. The CDR3 has 15 amino acids.

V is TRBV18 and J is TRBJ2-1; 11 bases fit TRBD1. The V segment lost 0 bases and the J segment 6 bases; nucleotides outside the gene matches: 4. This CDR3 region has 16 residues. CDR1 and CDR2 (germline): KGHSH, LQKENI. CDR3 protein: CASSPPGQGAANEQFF. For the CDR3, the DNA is TGTGCCAGCTCACCACCCGGACAGGGGGCAGCCAATGAGCAGTTCTTC.

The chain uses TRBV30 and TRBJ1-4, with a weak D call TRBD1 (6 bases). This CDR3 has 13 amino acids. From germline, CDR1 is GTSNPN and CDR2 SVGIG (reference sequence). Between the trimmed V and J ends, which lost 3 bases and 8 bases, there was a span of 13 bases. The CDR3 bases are TGTGCCTGGAGCCCCCATGGGGGCGAAAAACTGTTTTTT. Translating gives CAWSPHGGEKLFF.

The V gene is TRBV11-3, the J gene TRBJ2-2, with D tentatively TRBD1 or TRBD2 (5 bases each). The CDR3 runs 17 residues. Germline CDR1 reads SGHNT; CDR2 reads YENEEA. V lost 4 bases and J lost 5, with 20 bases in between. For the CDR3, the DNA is TGTGCCAGCAGCTCAAACCTCTGGGGGTTCGGGACCGGGGAGCTGTTTTTT. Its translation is CASSSNLWGFGTGELFF. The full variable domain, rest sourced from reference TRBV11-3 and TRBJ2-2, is EAGVVQSPRYKIIEKKQPVAFWCNPISGHNTLYWYLQNLGQGPELLIRYENEEAVDDSQLPKDRFSAERLKGVDSTLKIQPAELGDSAVYLCASSSNLWGFGTGELFFGEGSRLTVL.

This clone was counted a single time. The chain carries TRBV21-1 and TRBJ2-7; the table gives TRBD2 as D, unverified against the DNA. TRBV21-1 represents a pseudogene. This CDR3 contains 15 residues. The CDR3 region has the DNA TGTGCCAGCAGCAAAGTTGAGGGAGAGGACTACGAGCAGTACTTC. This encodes CASSKVEGEDYEQYF.

Written as DNA, the CDR3 is TGTGCCATCAAGCCGGGACAGGAGAACACTGAAGCTTTCTTT. Translating it yields CAIKPGQENTEAFF. The chain links TRBV10-3 to TRBJ1-1, with TRBD1 identical over 8 bases. The CDR3 sequence is 14 residues long. The V gene end was trimmed by 7 bases and the J gene end by 1 base; junction bases not matched to a gene: 5. Germline V CDR1 and CDR2: ENHRY, SYGVKD.